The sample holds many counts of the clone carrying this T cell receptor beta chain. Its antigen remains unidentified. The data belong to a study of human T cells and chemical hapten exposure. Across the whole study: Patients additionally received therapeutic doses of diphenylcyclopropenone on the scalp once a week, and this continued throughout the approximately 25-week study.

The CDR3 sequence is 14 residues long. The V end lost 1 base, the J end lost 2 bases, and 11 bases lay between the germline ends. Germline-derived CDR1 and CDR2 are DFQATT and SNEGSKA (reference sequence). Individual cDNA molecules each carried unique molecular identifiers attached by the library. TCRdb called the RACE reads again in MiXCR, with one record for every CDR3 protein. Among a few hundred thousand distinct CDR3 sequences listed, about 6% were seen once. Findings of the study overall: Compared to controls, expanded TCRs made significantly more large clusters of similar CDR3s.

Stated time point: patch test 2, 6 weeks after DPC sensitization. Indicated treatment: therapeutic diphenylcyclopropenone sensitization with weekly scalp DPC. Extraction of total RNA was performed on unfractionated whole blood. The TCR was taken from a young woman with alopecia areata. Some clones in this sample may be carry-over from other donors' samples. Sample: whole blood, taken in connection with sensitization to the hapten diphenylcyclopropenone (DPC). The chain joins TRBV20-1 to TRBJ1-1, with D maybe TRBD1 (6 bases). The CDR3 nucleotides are TGCAGTGCTAGAGGCCTCAGGGGAAACACTGAAGCTTTCTTT. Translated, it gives CSARGLRGNTEAFF.